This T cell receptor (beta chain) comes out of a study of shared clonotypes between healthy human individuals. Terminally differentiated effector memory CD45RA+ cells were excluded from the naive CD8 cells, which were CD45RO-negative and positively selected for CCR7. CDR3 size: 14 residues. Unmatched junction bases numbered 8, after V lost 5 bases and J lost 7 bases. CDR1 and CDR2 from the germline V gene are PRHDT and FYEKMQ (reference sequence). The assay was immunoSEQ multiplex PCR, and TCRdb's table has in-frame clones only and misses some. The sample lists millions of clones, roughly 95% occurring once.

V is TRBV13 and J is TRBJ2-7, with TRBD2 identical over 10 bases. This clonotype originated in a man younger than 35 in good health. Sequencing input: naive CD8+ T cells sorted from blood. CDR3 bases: TGTGCCAGCAGCCAGAGCGGGGGGGCCTTTGAGCAGTACTTC. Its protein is CASSQSGGAFEQYF.